Shown below are 24 T cell receptor beta chains from a single sample sequenced in a study of T cell changes during pregnancy in multiple sclerosis. Sequencing was performed with immunoSEQ multiplex PCR; in TCRdb, only in-frame clones are kept and a portion is missing. The sample has approximately 64,000 clones; 92% are singletons. The sequencing used peripheral blood, collected in the first trimester of pregnancy. These receptors were collected from a female donor with multiple sclerosis, enrolled in a pregnancy study.

This chain joins TRBV7-9 and TRBJ2-7, with no clear D. The germline gives CDR1 SEHNR, CDR2 FQNEAQ (reference sequence). The CDR3 loop spans 11 amino acids. V lost 4 bases and J lost 3, with 4 bases in between. The CDR3 loop is CASSSNYEQYF. As DNA, the CDR3 is TGTGCCAGCAGCTCCAACTACGAGCAGTACTTC.

The chain employs TRBV11-2 and TRBJ1-2; perhaps TRBD1 as D (5 bases). V shed 5 bases and J shed 4 bases, with 14 bases lying between them. The CDR3 covers 14 residues. Germline V gene data show CDR1 as SGHAT and CDR2 as FQNNGV. The CDR3, as DNA: TGTGCCAGCAGCCTGACCGGGACTAGCTATGGCTACACCTTC. This gives the protein CASSLTGTSYGYTF.

The rearrangement links TRBV6-6 to TRBJ1-1; possibly TRBD1 for D (6 bases). The CDR3 is made up of 15 amino acids. The V gene lost 5 bases and the J gene lost 2 bases, with 15 bases spanning the gap. Germline values: CDR1 MNHNY, CDR2 SVGAGI (reference sequence). CDR3 in amino acids: CASSEVTGINTEAFF. CDR3 DNA sequence: TGTGCCAGCAGTGAGGTTACAGGGATAAACACTGAAGCTTTCTTT.

This chain uses TRBV12-5 with TRBJ1-1; a possible D gene is TRBD1 (6 bases). V lost 2 bases to trimming and J lost 6 bases, with 16 bases between them. Germline V lookup: CDR1 LGHNT, CDR2 FRNRAP. This CDR3 comprises 15 residues. CDR3 amino acids: CASGLWGNRAPEAFF. Written as DNA, the CDR3 is TGTGCTAGTGGTTTGTGGGGAAACAGGGCCCCTGAAGCTTTCTTT.

The table lists this clone with a count of one. The chain uses TRBV27 and TRBJ2-1; 7 positions agree with TRBD2. Germline loops: CDR1 MNHEY, CDR2 SMNVEV (reference sequence). V was clipped by 3 bases and J by 6 bases; unmatched bases: 5. CDR3 length: 14 amino acids. The CDR3: CASSLWASGNEQFF. The CDR3 region has the DNA TGTGCCAGCAGTTTGTGGGCTAGCGGCAATGAGCAGTTCTTC.

V usage is TRBV5-8 and J usage is TRBJ1-1, with a weak D call TRBD1 (6 bases). This CDR3 comprises 16 residues. V dropped 3 bases and J dropped 0 bases, with 15 bases sitting between them. Germline values: CDR1 SGHTS, CDR2 YDEGEE. CDR3 amino acids: CASSSIVRGVNTEAFF. The CDR3 DNA sequence: TGTGCCAGCAGCTCGATCGTCAGGGGAGTGAACACTGAAGCTTTCTTT.

The chain uses TRBV5-1 and TRBJ2-1; TRBD2 aligns across 7 bases. This CDR3 comprises 15 residues. V dropped 0 bases and J dropped 5; count of bases not matched to a gene: 5. Germline-derived CDR1 and CDR2 are SGHRS and YFSETQ. The CDR3 region is CASSLDGRFNNEQFF. The CDR3 DNA follows: TGCGCCAGCAGCTTGGACGGGAGGTTTAACAATGAGCAGTTCTTC.

This chain connects TRBV7-9 to TRBJ1-1; D might be TRBD1 (5 bases). Trimming stripped 5 bases from V and 6 bases from J, with 22 bases between. The CDR3 consists of 16 residues. Germline loops: CDR1 SEHNR, CDR2 FQNEAQ (reference sequence). The CDR3 is CASSPDLQELRSEAFF. In DNA form, the CDR3 reads TGTGCCAGCAGCCCAGACCTACAGGAGCTGCGGTCTGAAGCTTTCTTT.

The chain is built from TRBV18 and TRBJ1-1; no reliable D call. Germline CDR1 KGHSH, CDR2 LQKENI. CDR3 length equals 12 residues. The germline V and J ends were trimmed by 5 bases and 12 bases, with 16 bases remaining between them. In nucleotides, the CDR3 is TGTGCCAGCTCAAAAATGGAGAGGGAATCTTTCTTT. Its protein product is CASSKMERESFF.

J is TRBJ1-3 and V is TRBV10-3, with D unresolved. CDR3 size: 13 residues. Germline V CDR1 and CDR2: ENHRY, SYGVKD. V gave up 4 bases and J gave up 2 bases, with 6 bases separating them. The CDR3 nucleotides are TGTGCCATCAGTGGGCCCGCTGGAAACACCATATATTTT. Translation gives CAISGPAGNTIYF.

This chain joins TRBV7-6 and TRBJ2-1, with TRBD2 as a possible D gene (5 bases). The V and J ends lost 5 bases and 3 bases respectively, with 17 bases between them. The V gene's germline CDR1 is SGHVS and CDR2 FNYEAQ. CDR3 length equals 16 residues. In DNA form, the CDR3 reads TGTGCCAGCAGCCCAAACCCGGCGGGCCTCTACAATGAGCAGTTCTTC. Residues: CASSPNPAGLYNEQFF.

The chain joins TRBV9 to TRBJ1-5; D unclear. CDR3 length: 14 residues. CDR1 is SGDLS, CDR2 YYNGEE, per germline. With 3 bases removed from V and 0 bases from J, the gap between germline ends came to 7 bases. CDR3 nucleotide sequence: TGTGCCAGCAGCGCGGGAGCTAGCAATCAGCCCCAGCATTTT. Its translation is CASSAGASNQPQHF.

The chain combines TRBV2 with TRBJ1-3; maybe TRBD1 (6 bases). Germline V CDR1 and CDR2: SNHLY, FYNNEI. V shed 3 bases and J shed 1 base, with 10 bases lying between them. CDR3 length: 15 residues. The CDR3 DNA reads as TGTGCCAGCAGTGACGGGGGGCCGTCTGGAAACACCATATATTTT. Translated: CASSDGGPSGNTIYF. The whole variable domain, filled in from reference TRBV2 and TRBJ1-3, reads EPEVTQTPSHQVTQMGQEVILRCVPISNHLYFYWYRQILGQKVEFLVSFYNNEISEKSEIFDDQFSVERPDGSNFTLKIRSTKLEDSAMYFCASSDGGPSGNTIYFGEGSWLTVV.

The V gene is TRBV21-1, the J gene TRBJ1-5. TRBV21-1 is a recognized pseudogene. The CDR3 consists of 15 residues. As DNA, the CDR3 is TGTGCCAGCAGCTTCCGACTCAAGGAAAGTCAGCCCCAGCATTTT. Its translation: CASSFRLKESQPQHF.

The CDR3 loop reads CASSVQDSGFLNEQFF. CDR3 nucleotide sequence: TGTGCCAGCAGCGTGCAAGATTCAGGGTTCCTCAATGAGCAGTTCTTC. The chain is built from TRBV9 and TRBJ2-1, with D maybe TRBD1 (5 bases). V gave up 2 bases and J gave up 6 bases, with 18 bases separating them. In germline, CDR1 is SGDLS, CDR2 YYNGEE. The CDR3 totals 16 residues.

J is TRBJ1-2 and V is TRBV13; tentatively, D is TRBD1 (6 bases). The CDR3 has 14 residues. Trimming pared 5 bases from V and 8 bases from J, leaving 18 bases between. In germline, CDR1 is PRHDT, CDR2 FYEKMQ (reference sequence). The chain's CDR3 is CASSQINGGQGYTF. As DNA, the CDR3 is TGTGCCAGCAGCCAAATAAACGGGGGGCAGGGCTACACCTTC.

V is TRBV4-3 and J is TRBJ2-7; weak D call: TRBD2 (6 bases). In germline, CDR1 is LGHNA, CDR2 YSLEER. Trimming left V 1 base short and J 3 bases short, with 16 bases between. This CDR3 spans 16 amino acids. The CDR3 reads CASSQVGVGGHYEQYF. CDR3 nucleotides: TGCGCCAGCAGCCAAGTTGGAGTGGGAGGCCACTACGAGCAGTACTTC.

The chain recombines TRBV2 with TRBJ2-1, with TRBD1 identical over 10 bases. Trimming removed 2 bases from V and 2 bases from J; junction bases left unmatched: 9. CDR1 is SNHLY, CDR2 FYNNEI, per germline. The CDR3 is 18 residues long. The CDR3, as DNA: TGTGCCAGCAGTGAAATTGTGGGGGACAGGGGAACCTACAATGAGCAGTTCTTC. Its protein product is CASSEIVGDRGTYNEQFF.

The V and J genes are TRBV7-2 and TRBJ1-3; D remains unclear. CDR1 is SGHTA and CDR2 is FQGNSA in the germline V gene. The CDR3 has 14 residues. The V gene lost 3 bases and the J gene lost 0 bases, with 6 bases spanning the gap. CDR3: CASSLRFSGNTIYF. The CDR3 DNA reads TGTGCCAGCAGCTTGCGATTCTCTGGAAACACCATATATTTT. Supplemented by reference TRBV7-2 and TRBJ1-3, the full variable domain reads GAGVSQSPSNKVTEKGKDVELRCDPISGHTALYWYRQSLGQGLEFLIYFQGNSAPDKSGLPSDRFSAERTGGSVSTLTIQRTQQEDSAVYLCASSLRFSGNTIYFGEGSWLTVV.

This rearrangement joins TRBV7-2 to TRBJ2-5; TRBD1 matches 11 bases. CDR1 is SGHTA and CDR2 is FQGNSA in the germline V gene. The CDR3 spans 17 residues. The V and J ends lost 1 base and 7 bases, in that order; junction bases with no gene match: 11. The CDR3 loop reads CASSLGSGTGGVGTQYF. CDR3 DNA sequence: TGTGCCAGCAGCTTAGGTTCCGGGACAGGGGGGGTGGGGACCCAGTACTTC.

The rearrangement links TRBV6-4 to TRBJ2-1; 8 bases align to TRBD1. Unmatched junction bases numbered 5, after V lost 3 bases and J lost 4 bases. Germline V gene sequence: CDR1 MRHNA, CDR2 SNTAGT. The CDR3 totals 15 residues. The CDR3 loop reads CASSEDRVGYNEQFF. The CDR3 coding sequence is TGTGCCAGCAGTGAGGACAGGGTAGGATACAATGAGCAGTTCTTC.

The J gene is TRBJ1-2, the V gene TRBV19, with D possibly matching TRBD1 (5 bases). V lost 1 base and J 6 bases, leaving 12 bases between the germline ends. The CDR3 has 14 residues. Germline values: CDR1 LNHDA, CDR2 SQIVND (reference sequence). For the CDR3, the DNA is TGTGCCAGTAGTATAGCGGCAGGGCTGGATGGCTACACCTTC. This encodes CASSIAAGLDGYTF.

The V and J genes are TRBV11-2 and TRBJ2-1; no reliable D call. CDR1 and CDR2 from the germline V gene are SGHAT and FQNNGV. V lost 4 bases and J lost 8, with 12 bases in between. This CDR3 region has 13 residues. CDR3 loop: CASSSLREDEQFF. The CDR3 DNA is TGTGCCAGCAGCTCTCTACGCGAGGATGAGCAGTTCTTC.

The genes are TRBV7-2 and TRBJ2-3; 12 bases line up with TRBD2. The germline V gene encodes CDR1 SGHTA and CDR2 FQGNSA. V lost 3 bases, J lost 5 bases, and 6 bases stayed unmatched. The CDR3 is 16 amino acids. DNA of the CDR3: TGTGCCAGCAGCTTCAGACTAGCGGGAGCGGTAGATACGCAGTATTTT. Protein product: CASSFRLAGAVDTQYF.